Given below is one T cell receptor (beta chain) in context. The antigen is not known. The germline V gene has CDR1 MNHNY and CDR2 SVGAGI (reference sequence). The CDR3 covers 13 residues. The junction had 6 bases not matched to a gene; V was cut back by 5 bases and J by 6 bases. This specimen belongs to a study of shared clonotypes between healthy human individuals. The study's findings and limits: Generally, naive subsets (rather than memory subsets) showed larger estimated richness.

The method was immunoSEQ multiplex PCR; TCRdb's version includes in-frame clones alone and lacks a portion of them. The sample lists some 2,000,000 clones, roughly 95% occurring once. The sequence was obtained from a man aged 18 to 30 in good health. The chain carries TRBV6-6 and TRBJ1-2; 7 positions agree with TRBD1. Material for sequencing was naive CD4+ T cells sorted from blood. Subset noted: CD45RA+ positively selected. CDR3 loop: CASSAVGQDGYTF. The CDR3 nucleotides are TGTGCCAGCAGTGCCGTCGGACAGGATGGCTACACCTTC.